Following are 20 T cell receptor beta chains from one sample sequenced in a study of blood T cell repertoires in COVID-19. TCRdb's copy holds only in-frame clones and misses some; the assay was immunoSEQ multiplex PCR. The data show more than 95,000 clones, 85% to 90% seen once. The specimen was peripheral blood. The receptors here all came from a human donor in a cohort sampled during active COVID-19.

The rearrangement uses TRBV5-4 and TRBJ2-1, with 9 positions matching TRBD2. The CDR3 sequence is 15 residues long. Trimming took 4 bases from V and 5 from J; bases not matched to a gene: 7. Germline V CDR1 and CDR2: SGHNT, YYREEE (reference sequence). CDR3 sequence: CASSLKRGANNEQFF. DNA of the CDR3: TGTGCCAGCAGCCTCAAGCGGGGGGCAAACAATGAGCAGTTCTTC.

This sequence joins TRBV27 and TRBJ1-6; D is ambiguous. Trimming cost V 5 bases and J 7 bases, with 12 bases left between them. Germline CDR1 is MNHEY and CDR2 is SMNVEV (reference sequence). The CDR3 spans 14 residues. The CDR3 sequence is CASSDFSLNSPLHF. The CDR3 coding sequence is TGTGCCAGCAGTGATTTTAGCCTGAATTCACCCCTCCACTTT.

About this clone itself: At one end the junction does not follow the germline gene, possibly because of a read error. Here the CDR3 reads CASSVAGAGDEQYF. CDR3 nucleotide sequence: TGCGCCAGCAGCGTAGCTGGGGCTGGCGACGAGCAGTACTTC. The chain combines TRBV9 with TRBJ2-7; tentatively, D is TRBD1 (5 bases). Germline CDR1 is SGDLS and CDR2 is YYNGEE. This CDR3 contains 14 residues.

The chain is built from TRBV12-5 and TRBJ2-3; no definite D call. V was pared by 2 bases and J by 2 bases, with 5 bases between. CDR3 length: 13 residues. Germline V gene data show CDR1 as LGHNT and CDR2 as FRNRAP. The CDR3, as DNA: TGTGCTAGTGGTTTGCTCTTCACAGATACGCAGTATTTT. As protein: CASGLLFTDTQYF. The variable domain in full, completed from reference TRBV12-5 and TRBJ2-3, reads DARVTQTPRHKVTEMGQEVTMRCQPILGHNTVFWYRQTMMQGLELLAYFRNRAPLDDSGMPKDRFSAEMPDATLATLKIQPSEPRDSAVYFCASGLLFTDTQYFGPGTRLTVL.

This rearrangement joins TRBV5-5 to TRBJ1-1; D is undetermined. CDR1 and CDR2 (germline): SGHKS, YYEKEE (reference sequence). CDR3 length: 13 amino acids. Between the trimmed V and J ends, which lost 3 bases and 7 bases, there was a span of 13 bases. The CDR3 loop is CASSWAGEGEAFF. For the CDR3, the DNA is TGTGCCAGCAGCTGGGCCGGGGAGGGTGAAGCTTTCTTT.

The J gene is TRBJ2-7, the V gene TRBV4-1, with 7 bases matching TRBD1. The junction had 4 bases not matched to a gene; V was cut back by 2 bases and J by 3 bases. This CDR3 spans 14 amino acids. Germline V gene data show CDR1 as MGHRA and CDR2 as YSYEKL. CDR3 sequence: CASSQLTGNYEQYF. CDR3 nucleotides: TGCGCCAGCAGCCAACTGACAGGGAACTACGAGCAGTACTTC.

This clone was counted a few times. The chain links TRBV5-1 to TRBJ2-7; 7 nucleotides line up with TRBD1. The length of the CDR3 is 14 residues. CDR1 is SGHRS, CDR2 YFSETQ, per germline. After removal of 0 bases from V and 2 bases from J, the junction contained 2 bases not matched to a gene. The CDR3 DNA reads TGCGCCAGCAGCTTGGAGGGGACAGCCTACGAGCAGTACTTC. It is translated as CASSLEGTAYEQYF.

V and J are TRBV28 and TRBJ1-6; maybe TRBD1 (6 bases). With 6 bases removed from V and 0 bases from J, the gap between germline ends came to 12 bases. There are 16 residues in the CDR3. Germline CDR1 MDHEN, CDR2 SYDVKM. CDR3 bases: TGTGCCAGCAGCCCACAGGGCCTCTCCTATAATTCACCCCTCCACTTT. Protein product: CASSPQGLSYNSPLHF.

CDR3: CASSEMTGGFQPQHF. CDR3 bases: TGTGCCAGCAGTGAGATGACAGGGGGCTTTCAGCCCCAGCATTTT. The chain employs TRBV2 and TRBJ1-5; 10 bases match TRBD1. This CDR3 contains 15 residues. The J segment lost 6 bases and the V segment lost 3 bases, leaving 5 bases of the junction unmatched. Germline V CDR1 and CDR2: SNHLY, FYNNEI.

The chain is built from TRBV12-3 or TRBV12-4 and TRBJ2-5; D remains unclear. The ends were cut back, 4 bases at V and 7 bases at J, with 13 bases in the middle. This CDR3 comprises 13 residues. The CDR3 DNA follows: TGTGCCAGCAGTTCACTCCGAGGCTCGACCCAGTACTTC. It is translated as CASSSLRGSTQYF.

The chain is built from TRBV29-1 and TRBJ2-3; possibly TRBD1 for D (6 bases). This CDR3 is 13 amino acids long. The ends were cut back, 4 bases at V and 4 bases at J, with 12 bases in the middle. The germline V gene has CDR1 SQVTM and CDR2 ANQGSEA. The CDR3 region has the DNA TGCAGCGTTGCCAGGGGTGGGGCAGATACGCAGTATTTT. Its protein product is CSVARGGADTQYF.

This clone has only one observation. The chain is built from TRBV5-1 and TRBJ2-1; D call uncertain. Germline CDR1 reads SGHRS; CDR2 reads YFSETQ. Between the trimmed V and J ends, which lost 0 bases and 5 bases, there was a span of 9 bases. The CDR3 runs 14 residues. The CDR3 DNA reads as TGCGCCAGCAGCTTGGCCAGGCGAAACAATGAGCAGTTCTTC. Its translation is CASSLARRNNEQFF. Filled out from reference TRBV5-1 and TRBJ2-1, the complete variable domain reads KAGVTQTPRYLIKTRGQQVTLSCSPISGHRSVSWYQQTPGQGLQFLFEYFSETQRNKGNFPGRFSGRQFSNSRSEMNVSTLELGDSALYLCASSLARRNNEQFFGPGTRLTVL.

This clone was seen a few times. The chain couples TRBV7-8 to TRBJ1-5; TRBD1 is a possible D gene (5 bases). The length of the CDR3 is 16 residues. The germline V gene has CDR1 SGHVS and CDR2 FQNEAQ. Trimming took 5 bases from V and 0 from J, leaving 14 bases between them. For the CDR3, the DNA is TGTGCCAGCAGCCCCTGGGCAGGGAATAGCAATCAGCCCCAGCATTTT. Translation gives CASSPWAGNSNQPQHF.

The genes are TRBV5-6 and TRBJ1-2; D not resolved. Germline values: CDR1 SGHDT, CDR2 YYEEEE. The CDR3 is 15 residues long. Between the trimmed V and J ends, which lost 0 bases and 1 base, there was a span of 10 bases. CDR3 residues: CASSLASVHNYGYTF. CDR3 DNA sequence: TGTGCCAGCAGCTTGGCTTCAGTTCATAACTATGGCTACACCTTC.

This sequence joins TRBV18 and TRBJ2-1; 9 bases map to TRBD1. The CDR3 consists of 15 residues. Per germline, CDR1 KGHSH and CDR2 LQKENI. The V gene end was trimmed by 4 bases and the J gene end by 6 bases; junction bases not matched to a gene: 7. The CDR3 region is CASSHPGQGRNEQFF. CDR3 DNA: TGTGCCAGCTCACACCCGGGACAGGGTCGCAATGAGCAGTTCTTC.

This rearrangement joins TRBV5-5 to TRBJ1-3; 8 bases agree with TRBD1. This CDR3 has 16 amino acids. The germline gives CDR1 SGHKS, CDR2 YYEKEE (reference sequence). V trimming: 0 bases; J trimming: 3 bases; junction bases outside the gene matches: 5. The CDR3 protein is CASSLAQGAVGNTIYF. The CDR3 region has the DNA TGTGCCAGCAGCTTGGCCCAGGGGGCGGTTGGAAACACCATATATTTT.

CDR3 sequence reads: CASSQDPVPRDYGYTF. DNA of the CDR3: TGCGCCAGCAGCCAAGATCCGGTACCGAGGGACTATGGCTACACCTTC. The V and J genes are TRBV4-1 and TRBJ1-2; D is uncertain. Germline V gene data show CDR1 as MGHRA and CDR2 as YSYEKL. This CDR3 comprises 16 residues. Trimming cost V 0 bases and J 3 bases, with 14 bases left between them.

The chain joins TRBV7-3 to TRBJ2-1; TRBD2 matches at 10 bases. The length of the CDR3 is 15 residues. After removal of 4 bases from V and 8 bases from J, the junction contained 8 bases not matched to a gene. Germline V gene lookup returns CDR1 SGHTA and CDR2 FQGTGA. The CDR3 coding sequence is TGTGCCAGCAGCTATACTAGCGGGGCTGGTGATGAGCAGTTCTTC. It translates to CASSYTSGAGDEQFF.

V and J are TRBV25-1 and TRBJ2-5; 8 nucleotides match TRBD2. CDR3 length equals 16 residues. The germline V gene has CDR1 MGHDK and CDR2 SYGVNS. V was pared by 1 base and J by 5 bases, with 9 bases of the junction left unmatched. CDR3 region: CASSELRVAGTETQYF. The CDR3 DNA reads as TGTGCCAGCAGTGAATTACGGGTAGCGGGAACGGAGACCCAGTACTTC.

J is TRBJ2-3 and V is TRBV7-7; 11 bases fit TRBD2. Germline V gene data show CDR1 as SSHAT and CDR2 as FNYEAQ (reference sequence). The CDR3 consists of 17 residues. The J segment lost 0 bases and the V segment lost 5 bases, leaving 7 bases of the junction unmatched. CDR3 nucleotide sequence: TGTGCCAGCAGCGGAGGACTAGCGGGTTCTAGCACAGATACGCAGTATTTT. Amino acids: CASSGGLAGSSTDTQYF. Full variable domain (outside the CDR3, taken from reference TRBV7-7 and TRBJ2-3): GAGVSQSPRYKVTKRGQDVTLRCDPISSHATLYWYQQALGQGPEFLTYFNYEAQPDKSGLPSDRFSAERPEGSISTLTIQRTEQRDSAMYRCASSGGLAGSSTDTQYFGPGTRLTVL.